Included here is one T cell receptor beta chain sequence, with context. The repertoire was sequenced with immunoSEQ multiplex PCR; TCRdb's copy has only in-frame clones and lacks some. The sample consists of approximately 120,000 clones, approximately 82% of them appearing once. The sample is drawn from a study of blood T cell repertoires in COVID-19. Overall study: Some COVID-19 samples were acute and others convalescent; all came from the United States, Italy and Spain.

This TCR was recovered from an elderly man with active or convalescent COVID-19. Input material: peripheral blood.

The CDR3 loop is CASSPALRGAEAFF. In DNA form, the CDR3 reads TGTGCCAGCAGCCCCGCCCTCAGGGGGGCTGAAGCTTTCTTT. The rearrangement links TRBV5-6 to TRBJ1-1; 7 bases agree with TRBD1. With V trimmed by 4 bases and J by 6 bases, 9 bases remained unmatched. This CDR3 spans 14 amino acids. Germline CDR1 SGHDT, CDR2 YYEEEE.